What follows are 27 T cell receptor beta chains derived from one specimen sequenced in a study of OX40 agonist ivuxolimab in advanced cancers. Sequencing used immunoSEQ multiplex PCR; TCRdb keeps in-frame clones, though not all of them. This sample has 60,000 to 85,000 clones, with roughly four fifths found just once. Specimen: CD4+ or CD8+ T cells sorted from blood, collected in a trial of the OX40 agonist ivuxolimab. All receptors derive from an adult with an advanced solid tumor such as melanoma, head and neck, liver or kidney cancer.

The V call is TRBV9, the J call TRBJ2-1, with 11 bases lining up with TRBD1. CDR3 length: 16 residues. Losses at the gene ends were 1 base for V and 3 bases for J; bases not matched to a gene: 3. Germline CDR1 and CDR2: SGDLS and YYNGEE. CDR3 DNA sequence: TGTGCCAGCAGCGTAACCGGGACAGGGGGCTACAATGAGCAGTTCTTC. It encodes CASSVTGTGGYNEQFF.

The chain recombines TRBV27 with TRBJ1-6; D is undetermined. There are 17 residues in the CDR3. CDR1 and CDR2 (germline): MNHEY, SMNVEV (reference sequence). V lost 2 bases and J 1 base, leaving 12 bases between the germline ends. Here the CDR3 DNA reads TGTGCCAGCAGTTTAGGCACTCTGGCGTCCTATAATTCACCCCTCCACTTT. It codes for CASSLGTLASYNSPLHF.

The DNA for the CDR3 is TGTGCCAGCAGCTTGACTAGCGGGGGGGCTTGGGAGCAGTTCTTC. Translated, it gives CASSLTSGGAWEQFF. This rearrangement joins TRBV5-4 to TRBJ2-1; 13 nucleotides line up with TRBD2. V gave up 1 base and J gave up 10 bases; unmatched junction bases: 5. The CDR3 is 15 amino acids. CDR1 SGHNT and CDR2 YYREEE come from the germline V gene (reference sequence).

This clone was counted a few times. The CDR3 spells CASSLEVSGEQFF. Written as DNA, the CDR3 is TGCGCCAGCAGCTTGGAGGTTTCGGGTGAGCAGTTCTTC. This chain uses TRBV5-1 with TRBJ2-1; D unclear. The CDR3 consists of 13 residues. The V and J ends lost 0 bases and 9 bases respectively, with 10 bases between them. Germline CDR1 is SGHRS and CDR2 is YFSETQ.

Here the CDR3 reads CASSIARDPSGREDEQYF. CDR3 coding DNA: TGTGCCAGTAGTATAGCTCGTGACCCTAGCGGGAGAGAGGACGAGCAGTACTTC. The V gene is TRBV19, the J gene TRBJ2-7; 10 bases align to TRBD2. V lost 1 base, J lost 5 bases, and 14 bases stayed unmatched. The CDR3 extends over 18 amino acids. Per the germline V gene, CDR1 is LNHDA and CDR2 is SQIVND (reference sequence).

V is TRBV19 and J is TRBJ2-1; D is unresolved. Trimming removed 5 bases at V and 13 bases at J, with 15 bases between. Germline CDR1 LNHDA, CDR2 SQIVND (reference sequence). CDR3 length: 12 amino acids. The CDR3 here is CASSPSLTRQFF. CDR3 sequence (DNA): TGTGCCAGTAGTCCTTCACTCACCCGACAGTTCTTC.

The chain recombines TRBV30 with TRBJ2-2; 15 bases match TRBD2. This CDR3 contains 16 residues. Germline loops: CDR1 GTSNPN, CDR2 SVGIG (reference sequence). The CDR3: CAGKRTSGRADGELFF. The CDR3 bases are TGTGCGGGGAAAAGGACTAGCGGGAGGGCCGACGGGGAGCTGTTTTTT.

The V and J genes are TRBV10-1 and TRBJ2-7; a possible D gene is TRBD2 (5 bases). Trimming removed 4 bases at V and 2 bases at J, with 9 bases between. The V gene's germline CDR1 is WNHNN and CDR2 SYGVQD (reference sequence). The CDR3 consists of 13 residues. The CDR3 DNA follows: TGCGCCAGCAGTGCAGACGGGACCTACGAGCAGTACTTC. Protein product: CASSADGTYEQYF.

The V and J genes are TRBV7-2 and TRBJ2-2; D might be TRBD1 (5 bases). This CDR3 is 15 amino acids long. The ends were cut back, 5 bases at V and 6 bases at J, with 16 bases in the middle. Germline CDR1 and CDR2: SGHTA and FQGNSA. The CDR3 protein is CASSPGLWGPGELFF. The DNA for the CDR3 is TGTGCCAGCAGCCCAGGGTTGTGGGGTCCCGGGGAGCTGTTTTTT.

DNA for the CDR3: TGCGCCAGCAGCTACGCTAGCGGGAGGGGCGTCGCAGATACGCAGTATTTT. This sequence encodes CASSYASGRGVADTQYF. The V call is TRBV5-1, the J call TRBJ2-3; TRBD2 agrees at 12 bases. The CDR3 length is 17 residues. V gave up 3 bases and J gave up 4 bases; unmatched junction bases: 9. CDR1 SGHRS and CDR2 YFSETQ come from the germline V gene.

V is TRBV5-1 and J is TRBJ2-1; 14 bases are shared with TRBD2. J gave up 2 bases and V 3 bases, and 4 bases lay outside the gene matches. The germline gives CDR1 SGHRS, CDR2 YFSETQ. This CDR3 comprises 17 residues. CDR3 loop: CASSWGLAGVPYNEQFF. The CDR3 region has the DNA TGCGCCAGCAGCTGGGGACTAGCGGGAGTTCCCTACAATGAGCAGTTCTTC.

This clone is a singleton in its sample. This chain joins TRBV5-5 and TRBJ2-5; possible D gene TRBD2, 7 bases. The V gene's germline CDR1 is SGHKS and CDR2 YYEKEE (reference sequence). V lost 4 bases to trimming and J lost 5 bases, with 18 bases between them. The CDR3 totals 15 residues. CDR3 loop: CASSPSAGEGETQYF. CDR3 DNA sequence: TGTGCCAGCAGCCCCTCGGCAGGGGAGGGGGAGACCCAGTACTTC.

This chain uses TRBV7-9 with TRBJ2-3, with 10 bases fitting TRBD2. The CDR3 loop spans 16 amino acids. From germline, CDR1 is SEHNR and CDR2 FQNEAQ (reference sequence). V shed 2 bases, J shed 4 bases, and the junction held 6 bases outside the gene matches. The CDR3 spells CASSLRAGGAPDTQYF. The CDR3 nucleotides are TGTGCCAGCAGCTTACGAGCGGGGGGGGCCCCAGATACGCAGTATTTT.

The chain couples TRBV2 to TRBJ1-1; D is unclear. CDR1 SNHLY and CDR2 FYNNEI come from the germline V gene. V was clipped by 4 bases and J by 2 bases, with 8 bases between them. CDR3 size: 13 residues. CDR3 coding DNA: TGTGCCAGCAGTGCGAGGCACAACACTGAAGCTTTCTTT. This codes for CASSARHNTEAFF.

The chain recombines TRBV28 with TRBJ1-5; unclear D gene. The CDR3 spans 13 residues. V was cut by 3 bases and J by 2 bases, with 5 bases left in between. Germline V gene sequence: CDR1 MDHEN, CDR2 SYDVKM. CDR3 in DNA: TGTGCCAGCAGTTTCTCCCGCAATCAGCCCCAGCATTTT. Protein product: CASSFSRNQPQHF.

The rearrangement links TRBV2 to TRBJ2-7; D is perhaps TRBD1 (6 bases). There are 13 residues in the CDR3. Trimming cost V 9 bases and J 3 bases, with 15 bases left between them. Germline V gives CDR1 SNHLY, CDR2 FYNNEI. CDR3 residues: CASDSTGNYEQYV. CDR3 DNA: TGTGCCAGTGATAGCACAGGGAACTACGAGCAGTACGTC.

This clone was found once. The CDR3 DNA follows: TGTGCCACCCGAGGACAGGGGACGGGTGAAGCTTTCTTT. It yields the protein CATRGQGTGEAFF. The chain uses TRBV10-3 and TRBJ1-1; TRBD1 matches 9 bases. CDR3 length equals 13 residues. The germline CDR1 and CDR2 sequences are ENHRY and SYGVKD. Unmatched junction bases numbered 10, after V lost 10 bases and J lost 7 bases.

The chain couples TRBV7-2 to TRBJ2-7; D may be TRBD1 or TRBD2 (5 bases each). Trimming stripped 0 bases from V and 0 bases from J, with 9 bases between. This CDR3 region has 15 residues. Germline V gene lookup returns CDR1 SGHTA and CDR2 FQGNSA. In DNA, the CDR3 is TGTGCCAGCAGCTTAGCAGCTGGGGGCTCCTACGAGCAGTACGTC. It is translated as CASSLAAGGSYEQYV.

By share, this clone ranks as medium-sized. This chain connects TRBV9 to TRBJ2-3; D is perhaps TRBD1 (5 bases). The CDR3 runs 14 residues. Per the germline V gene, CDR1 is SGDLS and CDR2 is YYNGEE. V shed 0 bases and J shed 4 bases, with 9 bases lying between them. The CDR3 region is CASSVEVRADTQYF. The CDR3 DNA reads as TGTGCCAGCAGCGTAGAAGTCAGGGCAGATACGCAGTATTTT.

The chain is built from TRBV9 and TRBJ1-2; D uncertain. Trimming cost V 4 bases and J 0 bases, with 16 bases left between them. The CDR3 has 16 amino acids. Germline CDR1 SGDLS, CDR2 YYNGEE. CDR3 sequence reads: CASSPQVEGANYGYTF. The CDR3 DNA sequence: TGTGCCAGCAGCCCCCAAGTCGAAGGAGCTAACTATGGCTACACCTTC.

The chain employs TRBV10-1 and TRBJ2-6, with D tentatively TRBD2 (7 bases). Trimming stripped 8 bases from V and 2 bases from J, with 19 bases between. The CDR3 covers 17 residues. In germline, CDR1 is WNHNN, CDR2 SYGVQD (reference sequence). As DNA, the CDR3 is TGCGCCAGCCCTAAGGTTTGCGGGGGCGCTGGGGCCAACGTCCTGACTTTC. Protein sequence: CASPKVCGGAGANVLTF.

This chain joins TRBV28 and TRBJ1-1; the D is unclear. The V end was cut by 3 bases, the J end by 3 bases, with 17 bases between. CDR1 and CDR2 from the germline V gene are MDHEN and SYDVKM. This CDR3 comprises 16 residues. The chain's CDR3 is CASSFEAAFLYTEAFF. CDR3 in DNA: TGTGCCAGCAGTTTTGAGGCAGCCTTTCTTTACACTGAAGCTTTCTTT.

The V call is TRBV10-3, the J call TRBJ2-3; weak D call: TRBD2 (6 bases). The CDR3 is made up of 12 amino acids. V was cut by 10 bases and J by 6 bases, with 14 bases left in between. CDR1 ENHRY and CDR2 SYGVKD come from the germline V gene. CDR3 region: CATTGDDDTQYF. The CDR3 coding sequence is TGTGCCACCACGGGGGACGATGATACGCAGTATTTT.

CDR3 loop: CSVLLYKSAGELFF. CDR3 DNA: TGCAGCGTTTTACTATACAAGTCCGCCGGGGAGCTGTTTTTT. This chain connects TRBV29-1 to TRBJ2-2; the D is unclear. The germline CDR1 and CDR2 sequences are SQVTM and ANQGSEA. The CDR3 spans 14 residues. The V gene lost 5 bases and the J gene lost 6 bases, with 16 bases spanning the gap.

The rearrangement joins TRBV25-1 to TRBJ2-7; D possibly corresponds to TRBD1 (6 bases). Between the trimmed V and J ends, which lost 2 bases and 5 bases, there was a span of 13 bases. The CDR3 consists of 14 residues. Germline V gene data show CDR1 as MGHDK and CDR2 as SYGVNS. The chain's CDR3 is CASSERLQGNEQYF. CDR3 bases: TGTGCCAGCAGTGAAAGGTTACAGGGAAACGAGCAGTACTTC.

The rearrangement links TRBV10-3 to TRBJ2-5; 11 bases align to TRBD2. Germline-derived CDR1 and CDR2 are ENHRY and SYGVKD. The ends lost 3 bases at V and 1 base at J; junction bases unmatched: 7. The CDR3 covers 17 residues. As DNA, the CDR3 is TGTGCCATCAGTGAAAGTCTAGCGGGGGGTATCCAAGAGACCCAGTACTTC. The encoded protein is CAISESLAGGIQETQYF.

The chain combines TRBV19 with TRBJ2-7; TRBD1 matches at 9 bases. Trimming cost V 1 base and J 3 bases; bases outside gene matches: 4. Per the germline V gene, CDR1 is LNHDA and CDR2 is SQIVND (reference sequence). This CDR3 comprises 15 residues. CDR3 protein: CASSIGGQGIYEQYF. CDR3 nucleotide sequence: TGTGCCAGTAGTATAGGGGGACAGGGAATCTACGAGCAGTACTTC.